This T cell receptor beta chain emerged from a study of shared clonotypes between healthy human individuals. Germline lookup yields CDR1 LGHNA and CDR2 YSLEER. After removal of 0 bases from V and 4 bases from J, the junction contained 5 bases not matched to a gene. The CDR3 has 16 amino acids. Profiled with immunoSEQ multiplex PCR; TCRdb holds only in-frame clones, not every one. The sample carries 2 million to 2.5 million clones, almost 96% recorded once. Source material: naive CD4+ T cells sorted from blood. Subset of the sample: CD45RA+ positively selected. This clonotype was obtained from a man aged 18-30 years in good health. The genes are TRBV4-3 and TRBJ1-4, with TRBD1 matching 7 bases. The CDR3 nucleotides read TGCGCCAGCAGCCAAGAGAAGGGACAGATTAATGAAAAACTGTTTTTT. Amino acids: CASSQEKGQINEKLFF.